A single sample is the source of the 7 T cell receptor beta chains below, sequenced in a study of vaccination effects on CD4 cells after COVID-19. Expansion with viral peptide pools was applied to antigen-specific CD4+ T cells by the ViraFEST assay prior to sequencing. The culture ran for approximately 10 days, and then CD4+ T cells were isolated. Participants were vaccinated with two doses of either the BNT162b2 or mRNA-1273 vaccine. Produced via immunoSEQ multiplex PCR; TCRdb's table is partial and in-frame only. The sample comprises approximately 65,000 clones, about 74% of which are singletons, and roughly 1.6% rests with the top ten. No antigen has been assigned to these receptors. This material consisted of CD4+ T cells from PBMCs cultured with HCoV-229E spike peptides, taken after COVID-19 vaccination. The receptors were gathered from a human donor who received a COVID-19 vaccine.

This chain connects TRBV5-1 to TRBJ1-2; TRBD1 might be the D (5 bases). Germline-derived CDR1 and CDR2 are SGHRS and YFSETQ. CDR3 length: 13 residues. V lost 4 bases to trimming and J lost 4 bases, with 11 bases between them. CDR3 nucleotides: TGCGCCAGCAGCGCGACAGTACCCTATGGCTACACCTTC. The encoded protein is CASSATVPYGYTF.

The genes are TRBV12-3 or TRBV12-4 and TRBJ1-3; no firm D call. This CDR3 region has 13 residues. The germline V and J ends were trimmed by 7 bases and 4 bases, with 11 bases remaining between them. For the CDR3, the DNA is TGTGCCAGCACGCCACAGTTCGGAAACACCATATATTTT. It is translated as CASTPQFGNTIYF.

The J gene is TRBJ1-2, the V gene TRBV5-1; D is perhaps TRBD1 (5 bases). The CDR3 covers 14 residues. V was pared by 0 bases and J by 7 bases, with 13 bases between. Germline CDR1 reads SGHRS; CDR2 reads YFSETQ. In DNA, the CDR3 is TGCGCCAGCAGCTTGGGACAGAGGGAGTCTGGCTACACCTTC. Protein product: CASSLGQRESGYTF.

The chain joins TRBV2 to TRBJ1-5; weak D call: TRBD1 (6 bases). Per the germline V gene, CDR1 is SNHLY and CDR2 is FYNNEI. With 6 bases removed from V and 2 bases from J, the gap between germline ends came to 20 bases. The CDR3 extends over 17 amino acids. The CDR3, as DNA: TGTGCCAGCAGATTCCGATGGGGGGGGCAAGGCAATCAGCCCCAGCATTTT. It is translated as CASRFRWGGQGNQPQHF.

V is TRBV28 and J is TRBJ2-5; 8 bases fit TRBD2. Losses at the gene ends were 3 bases for V and 6 bases for J; bases not matched to a gene: 6. The V gene's germline CDR1 is MDHEN and CDR2 SYDVKM. The CDR3 has 14 amino acids. The DNA for the CDR3 is TGTGCCAGCAGTTTCGGGGGGGCCGGAAAGACCCAGTACTTC. Amino acid sequence: CASSFGGAGKTQYF.

This chain connects TRBV4-3 to TRBJ2-3; 7 nucleotides agree with TRBD2. The V segment lost 1 base and the J segment 2 bases; nucleotides outside the gene matches: 9. This CDR3 spans 17 amino acids. Germline CDR1 reads LGHNA; CDR2 reads YSLEER. The CDR3 sequence is CASSQAYGGGLTDTQYF. As DNA, the CDR3 is TGCGCCAGCAGCCAAGCTTATGGGGGGGGACTCACAGATACGCAGTATTTT.

This chain links TRBV5-1 with TRBJ1-2; D gene uncertain. This CDR3 is built from 14 residues. V lost 0 bases and J 5 bases, leaving 11 bases between the germline ends. CDR1 is SGHRS, CDR2 YFSETQ, per germline. The CDR3 DNA follows: TGCGCCAGCAGCTTGGAGGGCGCTTTTTATGGCTACACCTTC. It is translated as CASSLEGAFYGYTF.